A single sample gave rise to the 7 T cell receptor beta chains below, sequenced in a study of T-cell memory formation after mild COVID-19. TCRdb used MiXCR to reprocess the 5' RACE reads, holding one entry per CDR3 protein. The sample records around 120,000 distinct CDR3 sequences, approximately 15% being singletons. The specimen was PBMCs or a T cell subset sorted from them (not recorded which). All receptors come from an adult woman who had mild COVID-19 (a few samples of this study predate the infection). Cell type and time point are not known.

The chain joins TRBV20-1 to TRBJ1-1; 7 nucleotides match TRBD1. This CDR3 is 13 amino acids long. Germline V gene sequence: CDR1 DFQATT, CDR2 SNEGSKA (reference sequence). V trimming: 6 bases; J trimming: 7 bases; junction bases outside the gene matches: 11. CDR3 amino acids: CSALGTGEGEAFF. The CDR3 DNA is TGCAGTGCGCTTGGAACAGGGGAAGGTGAAGCTTTCTTT.

This clonotype was seen more than once but under ten times. This chain joins TRBV6-2 or TRBV6-3 and TRBJ2-5, with D possibly matching TRBD2 (5 bases). The V gene's germline CDR1 is MNHEY and CDR2 SVGEGT. The CDR3 totals 15 residues. With 2 bases removed from V and 1 base from J, the gap between germline ends came to 11 bases. CDR3: CASSYVGIIQETQYF. The CDR3 DNA reads as TGTGCCAGCAGTTACGTCGGGATAATCCAAGAGACCCAGTACTTC.

The CDR3 coding sequence is TGTGCCAGCAGCTTGTGGGGGAGTGGAAATTCACCCCTCCACTTT. This codes for CASSLWGSGNSPLHF. The gene calls are TRBV5-4 and TRBJ1-6; D perhaps matches TRBD1 (5 bases). This CDR3 is 15 amino acids long. V was pared by 1 base and J by 7 bases, with 12 bases between. The germline CDR1 and CDR2 sequences are SGHNT and YYREEE (reference sequence).

The sample holds a few counts of this clonotype. The chain couples TRBV11-3 to TRBJ2-3, with 11 nucleotides matching TRBD2. V gave up 3 bases and J gave up 4 bases; unmatched junction bases: 6. Germline loops: CDR1 SGHNT, CDR2 YENEEA. The CDR3 is 16 residues long. CDR3 nucleotide sequence: TGTGCCAGCAGCTTGCGATTAGCGGGAGGGCCAGATACGCAGTATTTT. It translates to CASSLRLAGGPDTQYF.

The chain employs TRBV7-2 and TRBJ1-6; 7 bases are shared with TRBD1. The germline gives CDR1 SGHTA, CDR2 FQGNSA. J lost 7 bases, V lost 2 bases, and 5 bases had no gene match. CDR3 length: 15 amino acids. In nucleotides, the CDR3 is TGTGCCAGCAGCTTAATAGGGACAGCAAATTCACCCCTCCACTTT. Translating gives CASSLIGTANSPLHF.

The chain recombines TRBV6-5 with TRBJ2-7; possible D gene TRBD1, 6 bases. This CDR3 contains 15 residues. The V gene's germline CDR1 is MNHEY and CDR2 SVGAGI. The V end lost 4 bases, the J end lost 4 bases, and 17 bases lay between the germline ends. CDR3 sequence: CASSLQGRQFYEQYF. In DNA form, the CDR3 reads TGTGCCAGCAGTTTACAGGGACGACAATTTTACGAGCAGTACTTC.

This clonotype came up a few times. The chain recombines TRBV12-3 or TRBV12-4 with TRBJ2-1; 10 positions match TRBD1. V dropped 5 bases and J dropped 4; count of bases not matched to a gene: 23. The CDR3 is 21 residues long. The CDR3 is CASSPILGQGSNPSKYNEQFF. The CDR3 DNA sequence: TGTGCCAGCAGTCCTATCTTGGGACAGGGGTCTAACCCGAGCAAGTACAATGAGCAGTTCTTC.